What follows are 13 T cell receptor beta chains derived from one specimen sequenced in a study of shared clonotypes between healthy human individuals. Profiling relied on immunoSEQ multiplex PCR, and the TCRdb table lists in-frame clones only, not all of them. The sample has just over 2,000,000 clones, 85% to 95% seen once; the top ten hold more than 0.1%. The specimen was naive CD4+ T cells sorted from blood. Documented subset: CD45RA+ positively selected. The receptors here all came from a man between 18 and 29 years old in good health.

This chain uses TRBV11-3 with TRBJ1-4, with unresolved D. Germline lookup yields CDR1 SGHNT and CDR2 YENEEA. There are 13 residues in the CDR3. The V end lost 5 bases, the J end lost 7 bases, and 11 bases lay between the germline ends. The CDR3 loop is CASSDPAGEKLFF. The CDR3 region has the DNA TGTGCCAGCAGCGACCCCGCGGGTGAAAAACTGTTTTTT.

On this clone: The identical CDR3 is also encoded by other nucleotide sequences in the sample. The rearrangement uses TRBV9 and TRBJ2-5; D might be TRBD2 (6 bases). V was cut by 0 bases and J by 5 bases, with 11 bases left in between. This CDR3 has 14 amino acids. Germline V gene data show CDR1 as SGDLS and CDR2 as YYNGEE. The DNA of the CDR3 is TGTGCCAGCAGCGTAGATCGAGGAGGGGAGACCCAGTACTTC. Translating gives CASSVDRGGETQYF.

This chain uses TRBV6-5 with TRBJ2-5; either TRBD1 or TRBD2 may supply D (5 bases each). The last part of the DNA fits TRBJ2-7 better; the J call may be wrong. Looked up from germline, CDR1 is MNHEY and CDR2 is SVGAGI. This CDR3 spans 13 amino acids. The CDR3 DNA follows: TGTGCCAGCACCAGGGATCGGGGAAACGAGCAGTACTTC. This encodes CASTRDRGNEQYF.

To note about this clone: The identical CDR3 is also encoded by other nucleotide sequences in the sample. The chain recombines TRBV5-1 with TRBJ2-1; 7 bases are a match to TRBD2. The CDR3 extends over 15 amino acids. Germline V gene lookup returns CDR1 SGHRS and CDR2 YFSETQ. Losses at the gene ends were 2 bases for V and 4 bases for J; bases not matched to a gene: 6. In DNA form, the CDR3 reads TGCGCCAGCAGCTTAGCGGGGAGCTCATACAATGAGCAGTTCTTC. Protein: CASSLAGSSYNEQFF.

The chain couples TRBV11-2 to TRBJ2-2; TRBD2 is a possible D gene (6 bases). CDR1 and CDR2 (germline): SGHAT, FQNNGV. CDR3 length: 16 amino acids. V was pared by 5 bases and J by 1 base, with 14 bases between. The CDR3 sequence is CASSPIVGGNTGELFF. The CDR3 region has the DNA TGTGCCAGCAGCCCCATAGTCGGGGGGAACACCGGGGAGCTGTTTTTT. Looking up the rest from reference TRBV11-2 and TRBJ2-2 gives the full variable domain: EAGVAQSPRYKIIEKRQSVAFWCNPISGHATLYWYQQILGQGPKLLIQFQNNGVVDDSQLPKDRFSAERLKGVDSTLKIQPAKLEDSAVYLCASSPIVGGNTGELFFGEGSRLTVL.

The V and J genes are TRBV2 and TRBJ2-1, with 10 bases that match TRBD2. Germline lookup yields CDR1 SNHLY and CDR2 FYNNEI. There are 18 residues in the CDR3. V shed 3 bases and J 2 bases; nucleotides not matched to a gene: 10. CDR3 nucleotides: TGTGCCAGCAGTGACCTAAGACTAGCGGGTTCCACCTACAATGAGCAGTTCTTC. Translation gives CASSDLRLAGSTYNEQFF.

The CDR3 DNA reads TGTGCCAGCACCCGACAGGGGGCCTACGAGCAGTACTTC. It translates to CASTRQGAYEQYF. V is TRBV28 and J is TRBJ2-7; the match to TRBD1 covers 9 bases. The CDR3 consists of 13 residues. Trimming at V came to 7 bases and at J to 2 bases, leaving 3 bases not matched to a gene. Germline CDR1 and CDR2: MDHEN and SYDVKM.

The rearrangement uses TRBV18 and TRBJ1-1; D gene uncertain. The V and J ends lost 3 bases and 4 bases respectively, with 6 bases between them. The CDR3 extends over 12 amino acids. CDR1 is KGHSH and CDR2 is LQKENI in the germline V gene. CDR3: CASSPLLTEAFF. The CDR3 coding sequence is TGTGCCAGCTCACCTCTGCTCACTGAAGCTTTCTTT.

A remark on this clone: Just one base apart from a much larger clone, this may be a read error. No conserved phenylalanine or tryptophan is present at the end of the CDR3, so a read error is the likely explanation. This chain joins TRBV9 and TRBJ1-1; D might be TRBD1 (5 bases). V was clipped by 1 base and J by 0 bases, with 7 bases between them. The CDR3 is 14 residues long. Germline values: CDR1 SGDLS, CDR2 YYNGEE. CDR3 nucleotide sequence: TGTGCCAGCAGCGTATCGGGGGTGAACACTGAAGCTTTCTCT. Encoded protein: CASSVSGVNTEAFS.

The CDR3 nucleotides are TGTGCCAGCAGCTTGGCGGGAGAGCCCCTCCACTTT. Its protein product is CASSLAGEPLHF. The chain employs TRBV7-8 and TRBJ1-6, with D hard to call. The V gene lost 3 bases and the J gene lost 13 bases, with 10 bases spanning the gap. CDR1 is SGHVS and CDR2 is FQNEAQ in the germline V gene. The CDR3 runs to 12 residues. Full variable domain (missing parts from reference TRBV7-8 and TRBJ1-6): GAGVSQSPRYKVAKRGQDVALRCDPISGHVSLFWYQQALGQGPEFLTYFQNEAQLDKSGLPSDRFFAERPEGSVSTLKIQRTQQEDSAVYLCASSLAGEPLHFGNGTRLTVT.

The chain combines TRBV6-1 with TRBJ1-5; D is unresolved. This CDR3 has 12 amino acids. Trimming pared 6 bases from V and 5 bases from J, leaving 8 bases between. Germline loops: CDR1 MNHNS, CDR2 SASEGT. The CDR3, as DNA: TGTGCCAGCAGGGACGCTTATCAGCCCCAGCATTTT. Protein sequence: CASRDAYQPQHF.

The genes are TRBV10-1 and TRBJ2-3; 8 nucleotides align to TRBD2. V shed 6 bases and J 4 bases; nucleotides not matched to a gene: 6. The CDR3 spans 14 residues. Germline V gene sequence: CDR1 WNHNN, CDR2 SYGVQD (reference sequence). CDR3 nucleotide sequence: TGCGCCAGCAGCGGAGCGGGGGCGGCAGATACGCAGTATTTT. It codes for CASSGAGAADTQYF.

V is TRBV5-4 and J is TRBJ2-7; D gene uncertain. V lost 6 bases to trimming and J lost 3 bases, with 16 bases between them. Germline assignment: CDR1 SGHNT and CDR2 YYREEE (reference sequence). The CDR3 extends over 14 amino acids. CDR3 sequence: CASTPGVESYEQYF. CDR3 sequence (DNA): TGTGCCAGCACCCCTGGGGTTGAGAGCTACGAGCAGTACTTC. Filled out from reference TRBV5-4 and TRBJ2-7, the complete variable domain reads ETGVTQSPTHLIKTRGQQVTLRCSSQSGHNTVSWYQQALGQGPQFIFQYYREEENGRGNFPPRFSGLQFPNYSSELNVNALELDDSALYLCASTPGVESYEQYFGPGTRLTVT.